These 28 T cell receptor beta chains were sequenced from one sample in a study of blood T cell repertoires in COVID-19. TCRdb keeps only in-frame clones here, not all; method: immunoSEQ multiplex PCR. The table records 300,000 to 450,000 clones, about nine tenths of them present only once. Sample: peripheral blood. These receptors came from a woman aged 55 to 70 with COVID-19, enrolled during active disease.

The V call is TRBV18, the J call TRBJ1-2; D unclear. The CDR3 is 13 residues long. The V gene lost 5 bases and the J gene lost 2 bases, with 9 bases spanning the gap. From germline, CDR1 is KGHSH and CDR2 LQKENI. CDR3 coding DNA: TGTGCCAGCTCAGGAGTGTCCAACTATGGCTACACCTTC. As protein: CASSGVSNYGYTF. Full variable domain (rest looked up from reference TRBV18 and TRBJ1-2): NAGVMQNPRHLVRRRGQEARLRCSPMKGHSHVYWYRQLPEEGLKFMVYLQKENIIDESGMPKERFSAEFPKEGPSILRIQQVVRGDSAAYFCASSGVSNYGYTFGSGTRLTVV.

V usage is TRBV28 and J usage is TRBJ2-1; TRBD2 might be the D (5 bases). V gave up 5 bases and J gave up 9 bases, with 17 bases separating them. This CDR3 has 14 residues. Germline V gene sequence: CDR1 MDHEN, CDR2 SYDVKM. CDR3 DNA sequence: TGTGCCAGCAGTGCCCCGGGGTTTCGTGGTGAGCAGTTCTTC. It encodes CASSAPGFRGEQFF.

The rearrangement joins TRBV7-2 to TRBJ1-3; 7 bases are a match to TRBD1. Germline V gene lookup returns CDR1 SGHTA and CDR2 FQGNSA. The CDR3 covers 16 residues. The V segment lost 6 bases and the J segment 2 bases; nucleotides outside the gene matches: 10. The CDR3 reads CASRASGTATGNTIYF. CDR3 coding DNA: TGTGCCAGCAGGGCATCCGGGACAGCTACTGGAAACACCATATATTTT.

The rearrangement uses TRBV3-1 (or the pseudogene TRBV3-2) and TRBJ2-1; 10 bases line up with TRBD1. Germline trimming cut 3 bases from V and 6 bases from J; bases unmatched to any gene: 5. CDR1 LGHDT and CDR2 YNNKEL come from the germline V gene (reference sequence). This CDR3 spans 15 amino acids. The CDR3 DNA is TGTGCCAGCAGCCACCCCGGGACAGGGGTCAATGAGCAGTTCTTC. It translates to CASSHPGTGVNEQFF.

This sequence joins TRBV5-1 and TRBJ1-1; D may be TRBD1 (6 bases). The length of the CDR3 is 14 residues. Germline V gene lookup returns CDR1 SGHRS and CDR2 YFSETQ. V gave up 2 bases and J gave up 1 base, with 9 bases separating them. The CDR3 coding sequence is TGCGCCAGCAGCTTAGGGACACAGAACACTGAAGCTTTCTTT. Its protein is CASSLGTQNTEAFF. The full variable domain, in which reference TRBV5-1 and TRBJ1-1 provide the parts outside the CDR3, is KAGVTQTPRYLIKTRGQQVTLSCSPISGHRSVSWYQQTPGQGLQFLFEYFSETQRNKGNFPGRFSGRQFSNSRSEMNVSTLELGDSALYLCASSLGTQNTEAFFGQGTRLTVV.

The V and J genes are TRBV2 and TRBJ2-3; weak D call: TRBD1 (5 bases). Germline V gene data show CDR1 as SNHLY and CDR2 as FYNNEI. The germline V and J ends were trimmed by 6 bases and 7 bases, with 8 bases remaining between them. CDR3 length: 11 amino acids. The CDR3 DNA reads as TGTGCCAGCAGCCAGGGAAATACGCAGTATTTT. This encodes CASSQGNTQYF.

V usage is TRBV9 and J usage is TRBJ1-3; tentatively, D is TRBD1 (5 bases). Trimming shortened V by 0 bases and J by 0 bases, and 10 bases separated the two germline ends. The CDR3 is made up of 16 amino acids. The germline CDR1 and CDR2 sequences are SGDLS and YYNGEE. CDR3 nucleotides: TGTGCCAGCAGCGTAGCGGAGGGGCTCTCTGGAAACACCATATATTTT. The encoded protein is CASSVAEGLSGNTIYF.

The chain carries TRBV9 and TRBJ2-5, with D perhaps matching TRBD1 (6 bases). CDR1 is SGDLS, CDR2 YYNGEE, per germline. The V end was cut by 4 bases, the J end by 2 bases, with 15 bases between. This CDR3 region has 15 residues. CDR3 bases: TGTGCCAGCAGCCTCCAGGACAGCCCTCAAGAGACCCAGTACTTC. The encoded protein is CASSLQDSPQETQYF.

This clone was picked up a small number of times. The chain employs TRBV5-1 and TRBJ1-3, with 7 bases that match TRBD1. Germline assignment: CDR1 SGHRS and CDR2 YFSETQ. The CDR3 contains 16 residues. J gave up 0 bases and V 4 bases, and 7 bases lay outside the gene matches. CDR3 sequence (DNA): TGCGCCAGCAGCATGGGACAGACGAGCTCTGGAAACACCATATATTTT. This codes for CASSMGQTSSGNTIYF.

This chain connects TRBV27 to TRBJ1-1; D gene unclear. Per germline, CDR1 MNHEY and CDR2 SMNVEV (reference sequence). The CDR3 length is 14 residues. The V gene lost 7 bases and the J gene lost 1 base, with 13 bases spanning the gap. The CDR3, as DNA: TGTGCCAGCAAATGGGCGGGTACGAACACTGAAGCTTTCTTT. Protein product: CASKWAGTNTEAFF.

The V gene is TRBV2, the J gene TRBJ1-3; D is undetermined. Looked up from germline, CDR1 is SNHLY and CDR2 is FYNNEI. V lost 9 bases to trimming and J lost 0 bases, with 9 bases between them. CDR3 size: 13 residues. The CDR3 DNA reads as TGTGCCAGTGCGGGAGACTCTGGAAACACCATATATTTT. This codes for CASAGDSGNTIYF.

The chain combines TRBV7-9 with TRBJ1-1; 9 bases are a match to TRBD1. With 5 bases clipped from V and 4 bases from J, the junction kept 5 bases outside the gene matches. Germline CDR1 SEHNR, CDR2 FQNEAQ (reference sequence). CDR3 length equals 14 residues. The CDR3 here is CASSPRDRATEAFF. DNA of the CDR3: TGTGCCAGCAGCCCCCGGGACAGGGCCACTGAAGCTTTCTTT.

This clone was observed a few times. The chain recombines TRBV5-1 with TRBJ2-1; TRBD2 agrees at 7 bases. CDR1 is SGHRS and CDR2 is YFSETQ in the germline V gene. With V trimmed by 5 bases and J by 7 bases, 9 bases remained unmatched. The CDR3 is 14 amino acids. CDR3 residues: CASRGSGNRNEQFF. The DNA for the CDR3 is TGCGCCAGCAGGGGCAGCGGGAATAGGAATGAGCAGTTCTTC.

The chain uses TRBV2 and TRBJ1-1; D call uncertain. Germline CDR1 is SNHLY and CDR2 is FYNNEI. The CDR3 spans 11 residues. V was shortened by 9 bases and J by 8 bases, with 13 bases between the two germline ends. The CDR3 nucleotides are TGTGCCAGTGGCGGGCCTACCGAAGCTTTCTTT. Translating it yields CASGGPTEAFF.

The chain recombines TRBV12-3 or TRBV12-4 with TRBJ1-2; a possible D gene is TRBD1 (6 bases). The CDR3 length is 13 residues. V lost 6 bases and J lost 4, with 12 bases in between. DNA of the CDR3: TGTGCCAGCAGCCCCCGGGACATCTATGGCTACACCTTC. It translates to CASSPRDIYGYTF.

This chain links TRBV7-9 with TRBJ1-2; TRBD1 is a possible D gene (5 bases). Trimming removed 5 bases from V and 8 bases from J, with 27 bases in between. This CDR3 contains 17 residues. Looked up from germline, CDR1 is SEHNR and CDR2 is FQNEAQ (reference sequence). This CDR3 is CASSPPSPMGLNRGYTF. The DNA for the CDR3 is TGTGCCAGCAGCCCCCCATCCCCGATGGGACTAAATCGGGGCTACACCTTC.

The chain links TRBV19 to TRBJ2-5, with D perhaps TRBD2 (5 bases). Trimming took 4 bases from V and 2 from J, leaving 11 bases between them. The CDR3 spans 14 residues. CDR1 is LNHDA and CDR2 is SQIVND in the germline V gene (reference sequence). DNA for the CDR3: TGTGCCAGTAGTACGGACTCCCAGCAAGAGACCCAGTACTTC. Protein sequence: CASSTDSQQETQYF.

Concerning this clone itself: Other nucleotide sequences from this sample produce the same CDR3. The chain carries TRBV7-9 and TRBJ1-2; D is perhaps TRBD1 (6 bases). V shed 5 bases and J shed 0 bases, with 7 bases lying between them. The CDR3 is made up of 13 amino acids. Germline values: CDR1 SEHNR, CDR2 FQNEAQ (reference sequence). As DNA, the CDR3 is TGTGCCAGCAGCCCAGGGGCTAACTATGGCTACACCTTC. Encoded protein: CASSPGANYGYTF.

The chain has TRBV19 and TRBJ2-1, with 11 bases aligning to TRBD2. The CDR3 has 15 residues. Germline-derived CDR1 and CDR2 are LNHDA and SQIVND (reference sequence). V lost 5 bases, J lost 7 bases, and 7 bases stayed unmatched. CDR3 DNA: TGTGCCAGTAGTTTTACTTTAGCGGGGGGGAATGAGCAGTTCTTC. Amino acid sequence: CASSFTLAGGNEQFF.

The chain has TRBV15 and TRBJ1-2, with 8 bases lining up with TRBD1. The germline CDR1 and CDR2 sequences are LNHNV and YYDKDF (reference sequence). The CDR3 length is 15 residues. V shed 2 bases and J 8 bases; nucleotides not matched to a gene: 10. The CDR3 nucleotides are TGTGCCACCAGCAGAAGGACAGGGAGGTTTGGGGGCTACACCTTC. This codes for CATSRRTGRFGGYTF.

The gene calls are TRBV29-1 and TRBJ2-5, with D tentatively TRBD2 (6 bases). The CDR3 covers 15 residues. Germline V gene sequence: CDR1 SQVTM, CDR2 ANQGSEA. The CDR3 is CTLLLASQEGETQYF. In DNA, the CDR3 is TGCACCCTTCTCCTAGCGTCTCAAGAAGGGGAGACCCAGTACTTC.

The V gene is TRBV7-2, the J gene TRBJ2-5; 12 nucleotides line up with TRBD2. V was clipped by 4 bases and J by 2 bases; unmatched bases: 8. From germline, CDR1 is SGHTA and CDR2 FQGNSA. The CDR3 consists of 17 residues. The CDR3 protein is CASSSGLAGPLQETQYF. The CDR3 DNA is TGTGCCAGCAGCTCCGGACTAGCGGGGCCCCTTCAAGAGACCCAGTACTTC.

This clone showed up just once. The CDR3 DNA follows: TGTGCCAGCAGCCCAGGGACAGGTGGAAATCAGCCCCAGCATTTT. This encodes CASSPGTGGNQPQHF. The chain employs TRBV3-1 (or the pseudogene TRBV3-2) and TRBJ1-5; 8 nucleotides align to TRBD1. After removal of 4 bases from V and 4 bases from J, the junction contained 6 bases not matched to a gene. This CDR3 is built from 15 residues. The germline V gene has CDR1 LGHDT and CDR2 YNNKEL (reference sequence).

For the CDR3, the DNA is TGTGCCAGCAGGCCGACAGGGAGGAATGGCTACACCTTC. Its translation is CASRPTGRNGYTF. V and J are TRBV28 and TRBJ1-2; 7 bases are shared with TRBD1. CDR3 length: 13 residues. Germline V gene sequence: CDR1 MDHEN, CDR2 SYDVKM. V lost 6 bases and J lost 6; bases outside the gene matches: 7.

This CDR3 reads CASSPGDGYTF. CDR3 bases: TGTGCCAGCAGCCCAGGCGATGGCTACACCTTC. The chain couples TRBV7-9 to TRBJ1-2; D is unresolved. V lost 5 bases and J lost 6, with 7 bases in between. This CDR3 spans 11 amino acids. The germline CDR1 and CDR2 sequences are SEHNR and FQNEAQ (reference sequence).

The rearrangement links TRBV7-9 to TRBJ2-3, with 8 bases fitting TRBD2. Germline CDR1 reads SEHNR; CDR2 reads FQNEAQ (reference sequence). The V segment lost 2 bases and the J segment 0 bases; nucleotides outside the gene matches: 4. There are 16 residues in the CDR3. CDR3 region: CASSLSGGTSTDTQYF. CDR3 nucleotide sequence: TGTGCCAGCAGCTTATCGGGGGGGACAAGCACAGATACGCAGTATTTT.

The V and J genes are TRBV5-4 and TRBJ2-1, with 12 bases matching TRBD1. CDR3 length equals 13 residues. Germline V gene sequence: CDR1 SGHNT, CDR2 YYREEE (reference sequence). The V and J ends lost 4 bases and 8 bases, in that order; junction bases with no gene match: 1. The CDR3 here is CASSGTGGHEQFF. The CDR3, as DNA: TGTGCCAGCAGCGGGACAGGGGGCCATGAGCAGTTCTTC.

This chain uses TRBV6-5 with TRBJ1-6; 10 positions match TRBD1. V shed 2 bases, J shed 10 bases, and the junction held 2 bases outside the gene matches. The germline V gene encodes CDR1 MNHEY and CDR2 SVGAGI. This CDR3 contains 14 residues. In DNA form, the CDR3 reads TGTGCCAGCAGTTACGGGACAGGGGAATCACCCCTCCACTTT. Residues: CASSYGTGESPLHF.